Here is one T cell receptor beta chain with its context. Antigen specificity is unknown. This PCR relied on a set of 60 Vbeta primers and 13 Jbeta primers. The method was immunoSEQ multiplex PCR; TCRdb's version includes in-frame clones alone and lacks a portion of them. The sample lists approximately 130,000 clones, 70% to 80% occurring once. This sample stems from a study of cytomegalovirus exposure and HLA in healthy donors. Whole-study results and caveats: Rarity characterized most TCR sequences, yet some public TCRs appeared in many donors.

Trimming cost V 5 bases and J 1 base, with 8 bases left between them. Per the germline V gene, CDR1 is SNHLY and CDR2 is FYNNEI. The length of the CDR3 is 13 residues. The chain employs TRBV2 and TRBJ1-1; weak D call: TRBD1 (6 bases). The sequenced sample consisted of PBMCs. The TCR was taken from a man between 45 and 60 years old in good health and CMV-seronegative. This CDR3 reads CASSQQGNTEAFF. For the CDR3, the DNA is TGTGCCAGCAGTCAACAGGGGAACACTGAAGCTTTCTTT. Full variable domain (outside the CDR3, taken from reference TRBV2 and TRBJ1-1): EPEVTQTPSHQVTQMGQEVILRCVPISNHLYFYWYRQILGQKVEFLVSFYNNEISEKSEIFDDQFSVERPDGSNFTLKIRSTKLEDSAMYFCASSQQGNTEAFFGQGTRLTVV.